This T cell receptor beta chain was identified during a study of CD8 T cells in ankylosing spondylitis. TCRdb called the 5' RACE reads again in MiXCR, with one record for every CDR3 protein. The data hold about 400,000 distinct CDR3 sequences, with around 20% observed a single time. Study observations and caveats: Blood of patients with ankylosing spondylitis appeared to be characterized by a TCR beta motif of eight highly homologous variants.

This clonotype has only a few counts. Its antigen is still unknown. The germline V gene encodes CDR1 LNHDA and CDR2 SQIVND (reference sequence). CDR3 length: 15 amino acids. The ends were cut back, 4 bases at V and 0 bases at J, with 13 bases in the middle. The receptor was isolated from a male donor with ankylosing spondylitis. The sample was blood, either unsorted or a sorted T cell fraction (not recorded which). The chain couples TRBV19 to TRBJ2-7; TRBD2 is a possible D gene (6 bases). CDR3 amino acids: CASSKSGGSSYEQYF. The CDR3 DNA reads as TGTGCCAGTAGTAAGAGCGGAGGGAGCTCCTACGAGCAGTACTTC. Based on the CDR3 plus reference TRBV19 and TRBJ2-7, the full variable domain is DGGITQSPKYLFRKEGQNVTLSCEQNLNHDAMYWYRQDPGQGLRLIYYSQIVNDFQKGDIAEGYSVSREKKESFPLTVTSAQKNPTAFYLCASSKSGGSSYEQYFGPGTRLTVT.